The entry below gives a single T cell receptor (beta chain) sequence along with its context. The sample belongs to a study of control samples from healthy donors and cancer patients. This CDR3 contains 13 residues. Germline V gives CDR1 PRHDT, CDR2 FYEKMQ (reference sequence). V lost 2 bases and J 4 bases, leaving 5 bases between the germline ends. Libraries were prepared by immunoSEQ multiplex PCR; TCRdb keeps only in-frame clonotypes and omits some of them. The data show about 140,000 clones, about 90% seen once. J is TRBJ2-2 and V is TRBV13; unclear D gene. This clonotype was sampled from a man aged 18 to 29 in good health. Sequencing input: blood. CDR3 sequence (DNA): TGTGCCAGCAGCTTATTTGTCACCGGGGAGCTGTTTTTT. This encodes CASSLFVTGELFF.